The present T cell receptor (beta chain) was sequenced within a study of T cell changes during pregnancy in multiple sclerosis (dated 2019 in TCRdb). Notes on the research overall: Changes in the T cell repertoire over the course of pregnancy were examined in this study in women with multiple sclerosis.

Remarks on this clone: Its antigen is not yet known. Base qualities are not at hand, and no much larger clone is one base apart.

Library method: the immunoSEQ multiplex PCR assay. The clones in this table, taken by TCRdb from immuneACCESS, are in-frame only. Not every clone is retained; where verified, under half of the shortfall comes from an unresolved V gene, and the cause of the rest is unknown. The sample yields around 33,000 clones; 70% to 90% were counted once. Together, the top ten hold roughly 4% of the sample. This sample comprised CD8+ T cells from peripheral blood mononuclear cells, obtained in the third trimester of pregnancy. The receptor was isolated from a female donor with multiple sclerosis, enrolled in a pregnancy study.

Read as DNA, the sequence is TGTGCCAGCAGCAACGGGGACAGGGGAACTAATGAAAAACTGTTTTTT. Translated, this gives CASSNGDRGTNEKLFF. The sequence is built from TRBV7-9 and TRBJ1-4, with 10 junctional bases fitting TRBD1. From cysteine to phenylalanine, the CDR3 is 16 amino acids long. The entry retains the CDR3 DNA only, 48 bases that are in frame from base 1. V loses 5 bases at its end and J loses 1 base; junction bases beyond the gene matches: 4. The germline V gene (reference sequence) yields SEHNR for CDR1 and FQNEAQ for CDR2.